The sequence of this TCR beta chain was determined in a study of T cells in Graves' hyperthyroidism and ophthalmopathy. On the study more broadly: Peripheral blood was collected at initial diagnosis, before any treatment. Study observations and caveats: Model predictions of ophthalmopathy came a median approximately 6 months before onset.

This clonotype was recorded many times. Its cognate antigen is unknown. Amplified regions were TCR beta CDR3 sequences from RNA transcripts. The HTBI primer set served for first-round RT-PCR of the TCR CDR3. From the multiplex PCR reads, TCRdb called clonotypes with MiXCR, one entry per CDR3 protein. The table lists roughly 280,000 distinct CDR3 sequences, more than 15% of them singletons, with approximately 60% in the top ten. Sequencing used blood. This sequence originates from a woman aged 55-69 years with Graves' ophthalmopathy.

This CDR3 is CASGGGSGRGWETQYF. In DNA, the CDR3 is TGTGCCAGCGGGGGGGGTAGCGGGAGAGGATGGGAGACCCAGTACTTC. The rearrangement uses TRBV2 and TRBJ2-5; 9 bases agree with TRBD2. Germline trimming cut 8 bases from V and 5 bases from J; bases unmatched to any gene: 15. Germline CDR1 is SNHLY and CDR2 is FYNNEI. This CDR3 is built from 16 residues.